This record concerns one T cell receptor beta chain sequence. This specimen belongs to a study of stem cell transplantation in POMP-related autoinflammatory disease. The data were produced by immunoSEQ multiplex PCR, yet TCRdb's version contains in-frame clones alone and is incomplete. Of some 31,000 clones listed, around 88% are singletons. Germline CDR1 and CDR2: MNHEY and SMNVEV (reference sequence). The ends were cut back, 5 bases at V and 3 bases at J, with 19 bases in the middle. The CDR3 is 16 amino acids. Sequences were derived from CD4+ T cells from PBMCs, sampled before stem cell transplantation. The TCR originated in a human donor with POMP-related autoinflammation and immune dysregulation (PRAID). The chain is built from TRBV27 and TRBJ1-1, with D possibly matching TRBD1 (6 bases). The CDR3 DNA sequence: TGTGCCAGCAGTGCCCGTTACAGGGCTAACTACACTGAAGCTTTCTTT. Its translation: CASSARYRANYTEAFF.